This TCR beta chain was identified in a study of T cell repertoires in ileal Crohn's disease. Whole-study context: At postoperative colonoscopy, neoterminal ileum biopsies were taken as M6.

Trimming at V came to 0 bases and at J to 2 bases, leaving 6 bases not matched to a gene. Germline CDR1 and CDR2: SQVTM and ANQGSEA. The CDR3 spans 16 residues. Time point specified: neoterminal ileum biopsy at postoperative endoscopy, about 6 months after surgery. TCRB immunosequencing input was roughly 500 nanograms of biopsy DNA per sample. The method was immunoSEQ multiplex PCR; TCRdb's version includes in-frame clones alone and lacks a portion of them. Altogether roughly 3,900 clones are present, roughly 80% being singletons, with the ten largest covering 10% to 15%. The TCR sequence derives from an adult with Crohn's disease. The chain recombines TRBV29-1 with TRBJ2-3; 9 bases align to TRBD2. What was sequenced was ileal tissue. The CDR3 bases are TGCAGCGTTGAAGATAGGCTAGCGGGAATCACAGATACGCAGTATTTT. This sequence encodes CSVEDRLAGITDTQYF.